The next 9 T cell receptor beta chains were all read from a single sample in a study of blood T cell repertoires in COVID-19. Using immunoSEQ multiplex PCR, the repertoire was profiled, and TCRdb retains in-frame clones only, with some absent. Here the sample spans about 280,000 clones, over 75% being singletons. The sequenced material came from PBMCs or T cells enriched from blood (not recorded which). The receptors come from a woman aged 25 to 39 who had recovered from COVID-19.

The CDR3 region has the DNA TGTGCCAGCAGCGCCCTTCACGGCACTGAAGCTTTCTTT. Amino acids: CASSALHGTEAFF. The gene calls are TRBV7-3 and TRBJ1-1; no reliable D call. From germline, CDR1 is SGHTA and CDR2 FQGTGA. There are 13 residues in the CDR3. Trimming took off 5 bases at V and 4 bases at J, with 11 bases between the two ends.

The CDR3 loop is CASSYFGTANTEAFF. For the CDR3, the DNA is TGTGCCAGCAGTTACTTTGGGACAGCGAACACTGAAGCTTTCTTT. This chain links TRBV6-5 with TRBJ1-1, with 7 positions matching TRBD1. CDR3 length: 15 amino acids. The germline V gene encodes CDR1 MNHEY and CDR2 SVGAGI. Losses at the gene ends were 1 base for V and 1 base for J; bases not matched to a gene: 3.

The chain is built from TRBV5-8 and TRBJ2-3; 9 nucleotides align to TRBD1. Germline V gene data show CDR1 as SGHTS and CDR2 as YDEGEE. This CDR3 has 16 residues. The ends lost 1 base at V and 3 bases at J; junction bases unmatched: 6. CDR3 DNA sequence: TGTGCCAGCAGCTTGACCGGGACAGGGTCAACAGATACGCAGTATTTT. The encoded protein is CASSLTGTGSTDTQYF.

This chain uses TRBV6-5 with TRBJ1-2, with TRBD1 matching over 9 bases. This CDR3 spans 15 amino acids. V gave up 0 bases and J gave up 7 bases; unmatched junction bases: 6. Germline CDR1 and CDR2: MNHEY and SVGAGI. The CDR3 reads CASSYSHGQGFGYTF. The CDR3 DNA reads TGTGCCAGCAGTTACTCACATGGACAGGGGTTTGGCTACACCTTC.

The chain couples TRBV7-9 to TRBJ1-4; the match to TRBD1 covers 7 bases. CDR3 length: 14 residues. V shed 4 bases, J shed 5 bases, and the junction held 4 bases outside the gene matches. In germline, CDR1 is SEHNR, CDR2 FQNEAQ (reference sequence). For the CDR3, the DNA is TGTGCCAGCAGCTCCCCGGGACAGAATGAAAAACTGTTTTTT. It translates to CASSSPGQNEKLFF.

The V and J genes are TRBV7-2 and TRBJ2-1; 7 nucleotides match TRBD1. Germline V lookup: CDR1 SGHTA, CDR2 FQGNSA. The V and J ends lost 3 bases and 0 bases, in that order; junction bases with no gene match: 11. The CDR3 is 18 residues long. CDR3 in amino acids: CASSFRGGRTSSYNEQFF. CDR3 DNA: TGTGCCAGCAGCTTTAGAGGGGGCCGTACTAGCTCCTACAATGAGCAGTTCTTC. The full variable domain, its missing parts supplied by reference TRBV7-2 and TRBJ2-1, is GAGVSQSPSNKVTEKGKDVELRCDPISGHTALYWYRQSLGQGLEFLIYFQGNSAPDKSGLPSDRFSAERTGGSVSTLTIQRTQQEDSAVYLCASSFRGGRTSSYNEQFFGPGTRLTVL.

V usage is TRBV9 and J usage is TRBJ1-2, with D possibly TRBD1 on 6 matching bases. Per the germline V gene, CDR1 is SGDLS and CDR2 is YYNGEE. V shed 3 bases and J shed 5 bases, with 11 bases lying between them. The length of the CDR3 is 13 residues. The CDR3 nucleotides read TGTGCCAGCAGCGCGGGACAACAGTATGGCTACACCTTC. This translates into CASSAGQQYGYTF.

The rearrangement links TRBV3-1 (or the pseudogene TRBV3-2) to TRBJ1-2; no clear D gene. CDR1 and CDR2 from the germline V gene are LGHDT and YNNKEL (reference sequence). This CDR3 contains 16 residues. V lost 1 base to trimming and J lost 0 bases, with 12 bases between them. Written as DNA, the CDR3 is TGTGCCAGCAGCCAAGTTTTTTCTGGCCCTAACTATGGCTACACCTTC. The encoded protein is CASSQVFSGPNYGYTF.

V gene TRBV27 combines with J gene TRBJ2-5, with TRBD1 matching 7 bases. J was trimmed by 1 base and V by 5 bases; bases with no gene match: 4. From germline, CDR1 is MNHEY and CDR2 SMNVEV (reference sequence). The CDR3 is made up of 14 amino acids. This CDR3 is CASSPGDSQETQYF. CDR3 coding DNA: TGTGCCAGCAGTCCTGGGGACAGCCAAGAGACCCAGTACTTC.